This T cell receptor (beta chain) was obtained from a study of STAT5B mutations in CD4+ large granular lymphocyte leukemia. Study findings and constraints: Main leukemic clonotypes were patient-specific, but 20% to 25% appeared at low frequency elsewhere. Top patient clones used TRBV06 genes more often: 8/27 versus 2/35 in controls.

This clone was seen a handful of times. Its specificity is unknown. TCRdb's table, derived via immunoSEQ multiplex PCR, lists solely in-frame clones and lacks some. The sample contains over 20,000 clones, 81% of which appear only once. Germline CDR1 and CDR2: SGHTS and YDEGEE. The CDR3 has 15 amino acids. V lost 4 bases to trimming and J lost 2 bases, with 14 bases between them. The TCR comes from a human donor in good health. Sequences were obtained from CD4+ T cells from blood buffy coats. This chain joins TRBV5-8 and TRBJ2-3; D perhaps matches TRBD1 (6 bases). The CDR3 DNA sequence: TGTGCCAGCAGCCTCGGACAGTTCGACACAGATACGCAGTATTTT. Encoded protein: CASSLGQFDTDTQYF.